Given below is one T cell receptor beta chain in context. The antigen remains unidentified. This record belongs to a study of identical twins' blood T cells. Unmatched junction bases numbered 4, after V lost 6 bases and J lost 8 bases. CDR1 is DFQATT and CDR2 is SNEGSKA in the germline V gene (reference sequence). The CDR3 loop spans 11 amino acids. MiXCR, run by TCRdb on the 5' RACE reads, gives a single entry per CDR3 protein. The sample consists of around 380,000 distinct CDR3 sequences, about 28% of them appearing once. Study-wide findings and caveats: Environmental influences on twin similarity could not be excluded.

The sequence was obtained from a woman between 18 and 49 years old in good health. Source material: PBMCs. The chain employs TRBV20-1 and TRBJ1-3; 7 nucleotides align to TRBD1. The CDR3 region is CSAHRGHTIYF. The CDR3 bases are TGCAGTGCGCACAGGGGCCACACCATATATTTT.